This T cell receptor (beta chain) stems from a study of blood T cell repertoires in COVID-19. Study overall: Acute and convalescent COVID-19 specimens originated in the United States, Italy and Spain.

Measured with immunoSEQ multiplex PCR; TCRdb has only the in-frame clones, and not every one. The data contain approximately 170,000 clones, around 74% of them seen just once; the ten biggest clones take up approximately 3%. Only a few counts were recorded for this clone. This CDR3 contains 12 residues. V was shortened by 3 bases and J by 5 bases, with 8 bases between the two germline ends. The V gene's germline CDR1 is SGHTA and CDR2 FQGNSA. Sequenced sample: peripheral blood. The TCR was taken from a woman older than 75 with acute or convalescent COVID-19. This chain uses TRBV7-2 with TRBJ2-7, with D uncertain. Here the CDR3 reads CASSFVGNEQYF. CDR3 DNA sequence: TGTGCCAGCAGCTTTGTGGGCAACGAGCAGTACTTC.